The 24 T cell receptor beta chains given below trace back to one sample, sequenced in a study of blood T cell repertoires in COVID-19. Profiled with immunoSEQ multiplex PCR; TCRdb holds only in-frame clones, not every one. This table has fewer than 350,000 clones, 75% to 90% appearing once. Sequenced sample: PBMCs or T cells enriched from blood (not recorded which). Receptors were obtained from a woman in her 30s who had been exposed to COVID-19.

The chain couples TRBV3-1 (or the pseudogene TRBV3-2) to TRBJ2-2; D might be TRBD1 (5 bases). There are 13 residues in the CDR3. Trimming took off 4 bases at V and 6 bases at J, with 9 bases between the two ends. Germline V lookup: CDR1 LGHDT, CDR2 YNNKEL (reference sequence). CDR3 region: CASSPRRAGELFF. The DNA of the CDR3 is TGTGCCAGCAGCCCTCGCAGGGCCGGGGAGCTGTTTTTT.

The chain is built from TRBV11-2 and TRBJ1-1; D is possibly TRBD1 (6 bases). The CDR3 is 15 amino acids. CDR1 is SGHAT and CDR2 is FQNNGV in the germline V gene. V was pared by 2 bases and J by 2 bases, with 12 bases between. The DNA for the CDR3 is TGTGCCAGCAGCTTATTGAGGGACATTAACACTGAAGCTTTCTTT. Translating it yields CASSLLRDINTEAFF.

The CDR3 sequence is CASRRGQGNFNEQFF. CDR3 sequence (DNA): TGTGCCAGCAGAAGGGGACAGGGGAACTTCAATGAGCAGTTCTTC. The chain has TRBV11-2 and TRBJ2-1; 10 nucleotides match TRBD1. This CDR3 is built from 15 residues. Germline V gives CDR1 SGHAT, CDR2 FQNNGV. With V trimmed by 6 bases and J by 6 bases, 8 bases remained unmatched.

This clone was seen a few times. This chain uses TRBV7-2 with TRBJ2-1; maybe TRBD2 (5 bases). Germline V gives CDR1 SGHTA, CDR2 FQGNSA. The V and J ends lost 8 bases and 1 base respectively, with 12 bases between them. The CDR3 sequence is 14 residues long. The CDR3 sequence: CASARGWSYNEQFF. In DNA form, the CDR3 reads TGTGCCAGCGCCCGGGGATGGTCCTACAATGAGCAGTTCTTC.

The CDR3 DNA reads as TGTGCCTGGATGATCGGGGTTGGCTACACCTTC. As protein: CAWMIGVGYTF. V is TRBV30 and J is TRBJ1-2, with D hard to call. Trimming cost V 4 bases and J 7 bases, with 10 bases left between them. Per germline, CDR1 GTSNPN and CDR2 SVGIG (reference sequence). The CDR3 spans 11 residues.

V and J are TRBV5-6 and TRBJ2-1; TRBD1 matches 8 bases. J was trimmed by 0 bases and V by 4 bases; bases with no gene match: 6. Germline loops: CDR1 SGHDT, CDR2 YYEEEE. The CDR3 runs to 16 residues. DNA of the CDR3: TGTGCCAGCAGCATACCCGGGACAGGCTCCTACAATGAGCAGTTCTTC. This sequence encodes CASSIPGTGSYNEQFF.

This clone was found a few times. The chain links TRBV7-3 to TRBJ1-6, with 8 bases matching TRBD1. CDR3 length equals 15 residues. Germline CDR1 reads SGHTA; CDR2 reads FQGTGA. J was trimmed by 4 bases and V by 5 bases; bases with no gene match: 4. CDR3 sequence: CASSPQGDYNSPLHF. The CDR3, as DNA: TGTGCCAGCAGCCCACAGGGGGATTATAATTCACCCCTCCACTTT.

The DNA of the CDR3 is TGTGCCAGCAGCTTCAGACTAGCGGGAGGAGGTGAGCAGTTCTTC. This sequence encodes CASSFRLAGGGEQFF. V gene TRBV7-8 combines with J gene TRBJ2-1, with TRBD2 matching over 13 bases. The CDR3 is made up of 15 amino acids. Germline V gives CDR1 SGHVS, CDR2 FQNEAQ. J gave up 9 bases and V 3 bases, and 5 bases lay outside the gene matches.

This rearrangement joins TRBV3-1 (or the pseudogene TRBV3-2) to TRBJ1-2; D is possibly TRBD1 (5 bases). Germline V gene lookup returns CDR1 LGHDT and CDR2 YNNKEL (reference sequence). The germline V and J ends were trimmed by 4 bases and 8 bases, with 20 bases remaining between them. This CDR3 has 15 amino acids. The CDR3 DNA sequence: TGTGCCAGCAGCCTCCTCCGCCCGGGACTTGTGGGCTACACCTTC. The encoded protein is CASSLLRPGLVGYTF.

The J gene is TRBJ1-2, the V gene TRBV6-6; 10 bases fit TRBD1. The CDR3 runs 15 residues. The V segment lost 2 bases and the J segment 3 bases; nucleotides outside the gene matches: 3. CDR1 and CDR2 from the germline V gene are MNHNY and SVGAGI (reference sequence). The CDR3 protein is CASSYPDRGDYGYTF. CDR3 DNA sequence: TGTGCCAGCAGTTACCCGGACAGGGGGGACTATGGCTACACCTTC.

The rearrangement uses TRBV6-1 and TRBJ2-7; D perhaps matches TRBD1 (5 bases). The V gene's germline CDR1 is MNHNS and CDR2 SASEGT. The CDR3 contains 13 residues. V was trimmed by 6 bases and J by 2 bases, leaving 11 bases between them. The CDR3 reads CASSPDRTYEQYF. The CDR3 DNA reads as TGTGCCAGCAGCCCCGACAGAACCTACGAGCAGTACTTC.

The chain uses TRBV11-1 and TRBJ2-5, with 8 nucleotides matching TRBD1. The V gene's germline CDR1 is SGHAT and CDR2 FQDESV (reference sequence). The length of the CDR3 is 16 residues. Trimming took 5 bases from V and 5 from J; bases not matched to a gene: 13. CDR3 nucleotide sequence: TGTGCCAGCAGCCCTAGTCGGACAGGGCGGGATGAGACCCAGTACTTC. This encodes CASSPSRTGRDETQYF.

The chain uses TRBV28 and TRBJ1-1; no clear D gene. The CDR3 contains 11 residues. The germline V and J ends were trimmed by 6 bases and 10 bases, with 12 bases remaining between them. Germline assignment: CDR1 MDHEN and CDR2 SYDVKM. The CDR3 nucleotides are TGTGCCAGCAGGACAATTCTTCGAGCTTTCTTT. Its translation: CASRTILRAFF.

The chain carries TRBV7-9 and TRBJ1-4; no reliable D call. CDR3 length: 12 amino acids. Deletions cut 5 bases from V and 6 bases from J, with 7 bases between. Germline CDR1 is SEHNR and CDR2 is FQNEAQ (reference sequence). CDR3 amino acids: CASSPVDEKLFF. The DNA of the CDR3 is TGTGCCAGCAGCCCTGTTGATGAAAAACTGTTTTTT.

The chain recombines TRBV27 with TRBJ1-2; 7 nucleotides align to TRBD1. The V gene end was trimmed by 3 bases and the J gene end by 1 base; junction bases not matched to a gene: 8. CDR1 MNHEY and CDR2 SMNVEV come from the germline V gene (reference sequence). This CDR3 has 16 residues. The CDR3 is CASSFWGQSYNYGYTF. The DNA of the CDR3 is TGTGCCAGCAGTTTTTGGGGACAGTCCTATAACTATGGCTACACCTTC.

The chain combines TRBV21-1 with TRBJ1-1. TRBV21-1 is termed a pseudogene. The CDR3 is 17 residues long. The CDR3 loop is CASSKVDKKRSNTEAFF. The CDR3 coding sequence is TGTGCCAGCAGCAAAGTCGATAAAAAGCGGTCGAACACTGAAGCTTTCTTT.

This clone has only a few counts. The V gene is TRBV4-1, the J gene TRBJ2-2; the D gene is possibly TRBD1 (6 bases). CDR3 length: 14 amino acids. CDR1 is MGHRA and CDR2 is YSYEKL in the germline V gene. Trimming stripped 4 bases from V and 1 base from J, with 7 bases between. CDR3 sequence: CASSLQGNTGELFF. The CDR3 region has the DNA TGCGCCAGCAGCCTACAGGGGAACACCGGGGAGCTGTTTTTT.

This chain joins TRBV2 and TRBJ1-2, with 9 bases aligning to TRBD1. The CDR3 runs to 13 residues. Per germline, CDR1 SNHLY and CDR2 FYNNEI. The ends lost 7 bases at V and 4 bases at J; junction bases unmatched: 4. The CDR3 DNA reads TGTGCCAGCAATACAGGGGGCGGCTATGGCTACACCTTC. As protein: CASNTGGGYGYTF.

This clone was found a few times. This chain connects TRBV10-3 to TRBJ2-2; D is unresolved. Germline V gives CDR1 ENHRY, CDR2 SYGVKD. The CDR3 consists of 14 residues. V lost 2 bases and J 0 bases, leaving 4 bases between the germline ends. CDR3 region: CAISETSNTGELFF. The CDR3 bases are TGTGCCATCAGTGAGACTTCGAACACCGGGGAGCTGTTTTTT.

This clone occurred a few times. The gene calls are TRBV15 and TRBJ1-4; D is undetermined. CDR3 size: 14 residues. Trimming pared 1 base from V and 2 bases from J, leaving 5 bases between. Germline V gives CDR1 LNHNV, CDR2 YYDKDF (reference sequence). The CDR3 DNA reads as TGTGCCACCAGCAGAGTGCAGACTAATGAAAAACTGTTTTTT. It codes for CATSRVQTNEKLFF.

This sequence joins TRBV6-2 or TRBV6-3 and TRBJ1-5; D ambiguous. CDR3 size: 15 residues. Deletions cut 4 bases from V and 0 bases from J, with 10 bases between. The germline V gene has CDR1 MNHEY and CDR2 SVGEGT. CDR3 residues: CASSLTHYSNQPQHF. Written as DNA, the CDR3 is TGTGCCAGCAGTTTGACCCACTATAGCAATCAGCCCCAGCATTTT.

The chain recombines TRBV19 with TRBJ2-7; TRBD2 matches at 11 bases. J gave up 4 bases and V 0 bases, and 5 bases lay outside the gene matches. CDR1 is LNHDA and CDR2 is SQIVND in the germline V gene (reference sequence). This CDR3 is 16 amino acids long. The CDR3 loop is CASSIDGGLAAYEQYF. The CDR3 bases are TGTGCCAGTAGTATAGATGGGGGACTAGCGGCTTACGAGCAGTACTTC.

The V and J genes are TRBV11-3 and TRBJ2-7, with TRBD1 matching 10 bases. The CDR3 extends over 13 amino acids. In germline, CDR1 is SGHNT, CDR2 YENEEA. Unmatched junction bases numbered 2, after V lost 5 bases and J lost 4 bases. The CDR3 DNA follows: TGTGCCAGCAGCCGGGGACAGGGGTACGAGCAGTACTTC. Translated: CASSRGQGYEQYF.

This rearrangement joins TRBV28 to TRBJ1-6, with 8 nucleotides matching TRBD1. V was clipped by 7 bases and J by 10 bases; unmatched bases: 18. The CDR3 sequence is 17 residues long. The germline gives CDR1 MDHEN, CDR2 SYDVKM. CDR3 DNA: TGTGCCAGCAAACCCAGGGACAGGTATGTGGTGGGGTCACCCCTCCACTTT. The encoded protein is CASKPRDRYVVGSPLHF.